This T cell receptor beta chain was captured in a study of beta chain features in type 1 diabetes. The CDR3 is 12 residues long. V gave up 4 bases and J gave up 5 bases, with 6 bases separating them. Germline loops: CDR1 MNHEY, CDR2 SMNVEV (reference sequence). Study findings and constraints: All four CD4+ subsets of Type 1 diabetes patients contained TCRB CDR3s that were moderately but significantly shorter. Comparison showed that naive, central memory and Treg TCRB repertoires appeared more similar among patients than among healthy donors.

Since all of the isolated RNA was reverse transcribed, expressed TCRB transcripts were what got sequenced. TCRdb keeps only in-frame clones here, not all; method: immunoSEQ multiplex PCR. In the table there are approximately 150,000 clones, over 55% of which are singletons. Points on this clone: Its antigen is currently unknown.

This chain uses TRBV27 with TRBJ2-1; D is uncertain. The source is a man aged 30-40 years with type 1 diabetes. Sequencing input: naive CD4+ T cells from blood. The CDR3 here is CASSSSNNEQFF. CDR3 sequence (DNA): TGTGCCAGCAGTTCCTCGAACAATGAGCAGTTCTTC.